Ten or more counts support the clone carrying this TCR beta chain. Antigen: not known. These data are taken from a study of early T cells in non-severe SARS-CoV-2 infection. Study-level background: With bulk RNA from unsorted whole blood as input, sequencing yielded unpaired chains. Whole-study results and caveats: Reliance on VDJdb matching favored anti-spike CD8 responses; private and CD4 specificities were missed.

The TCR library protocol was used to attach unique molecular identifiers. These identifiers were attached to individual cDNA molecules. TCRdb itself ran the 5' RACE reads through MiXCR, one entry per CDR3 protein. The table shows roughly 34,000 distinct CDR3 sequences, with roughly 5.7% occurring only once. The germline CDR1 and CDR2 sequences are SEHNR and FQNEAQ (reference sequence). The CDR3 loop spans 12 amino acids. V lost 5 bases and J lost 3, with 7 bases in between. The gene calls are TRBV7-9 and TRBJ1-2; D is uncertain. This receptor was taken from an adult who was a healthcare worker with PCR-confirmed SARS-CoV-2 infection or an uninfected control (not recorded which). Sample: whole blood. CDR3 residues: CASSTNDYGYTF. CDR3 bases: TGTGCCAGCAGCACCAATGACTATGGCTACACCTTC.